These T cell receptor beta chains were read from a single sample in a study of T cell changes during pregnancy in multiple sclerosis. Sequencing used immunoSEQ multiplex PCR; TCRdb keeps in-frame clones, though not all of them. This table holds 39,000 or so clones, around 90% found once. The sequences come from CD4+ T cells from peripheral blood mononuclear cells, collected after pregnancy. The receptors were sampled from a female donor in good health, enrolled as a control in a pregnancy study. The CDR3 runs from the conserved cysteine through the conserved F or W. The D gene is left open where the match is weak. Size values are once, few and many counts, or a class for expanded clones, and some rows have none.

cdr3_length: 8
v_call: TRBV29-1
j_call: TRBJ2-3
clone_size: NA
d_call: NA
cdr3_nt: TGCAGCGTTGAACTATCTTCTTTT
cdr3_aa: CSVELSSF

cdr3_length: 15
v_call: TRBV11-2
j_call: TRBJ1-3
clone_size: NA
d_call: NA
cdr3_nt: TGTGCCAGCAGCCCCCAGGGGAGAACTGGAAACACCATATATTTT
cdr3_aa: CASSPQGRTGNTIYF

cdr3_length: 13
v_call: TRBV10-3
j_call: TRBJ2-5
clone_size: NA
d_call: NA
cdr3_nt: TGTGCCATCAGCCTGAAGCTCCAAGAGACCCAGTACTTC
cdr3_aa: CAISLKLQETQYF

cdr3_length: 14
v_call: TRBV6-1
j_call: TRBJ1-1
clone_size: NA
d_call: NA
cdr3_nt: TGTGCCAGCAGTGCGACATCTATGAACACTGAAGCTTTCTTT
cdr3_aa: CASSATSMNTEAFF

cdr3_length: 15
v_call: TRBV6-1
j_call: TRBJ2-3
clone_size: NA
d_call: TRBD1
cdr3_nt: TGTGCCAGCAGTGAATTTGGACAGGTCACAGATACGCAGTATTTT
cdr3_aa: CASSEFGQVTDTQYF

cdr3_length: 15
v_call: TRBV5-1
j_call: TRBJ1-4
clone_size: NA
d_call: TRBD1
cdr3_nt: TGCGCCAGCAGCTCACCGGGACAGGGTAATGAAAAACTGTTTTTT
cdr3_aa: CASSSPGQGNEKLFF

cdr3_length: 13
v_call: TRBV7-8
j_call: TRBJ1-1
clone_size: few
d_call: NA
cdr3_nt: TGTGCCAGCAGCTTAGGGGCGGGGACTGAAGCTTTCTTT
cdr3_aa: CASSLGAGTEAFF

cdr3_length: 12
v_call: TRBV6-5
j_call: TRBJ1-4
clone_size: NA
d_call: NA
cdr3_nt: TGTGCCAGCAGTTCCGCGGGTGAAAAACTGTTTTTT
cdr3_aa: CASSSAGEKLFF

cdr3_length: 17
v_call: TRBV7-2
j_call: TRBJ2-3
clone_size: NA
d_call: TRBD2
cdr3_nt: TGTGCCAGCAGCTTAGTCCCGACTAGCGGGGGGGAAGATACGCAGTATTTT
cdr3_aa: CASSLVPTSGGEDTQYF

cdr3_length: 15
v_call: TRBV7-2
j_call: TRBJ2-3
clone_size: NA
d_call: TRBD2
cdr3_nt: TGTGCCAGCAGCCCTCAGACTAGCCCCACAGATACGCAGTATTTT
cdr3_aa: CASSPQTSPTDTQYF

cdr3_length: 12
v_call: TRBV12-5
j_call: TRBJ2-3
clone_size: NA
d_call: NA
cdr3_nt: TGTGCTAGTGGTTTGGGGCGGGAAGGGCAGTATTTT
cdr3_aa: CASGLGREGQYF

cdr3_length: 13
v_call: TRBV2
j_call: TRBJ2-3
clone_size: NA
d_call: NA
cdr3_nt: TGTGCCAGCAGTGACGGGGGCACAGATACGCAGTATTTT
cdr3_aa: CASSDGGTDTQYF

cdr3_length: 14
v_call: TRBV6-6
j_call: TRBJ2-7
clone_size: NA
d_call: TRBD1
cdr3_nt: TGTGCCAGCAGTAACCGGGACAGAACCTACGAGCAGTACTTC
cdr3_aa: CASSNRDRTYEQYF

cdr3_length: 15
v_call: TRBV7-9
j_call: TRBJ1-6
clone_size: NA
d_call: NA
cdr3_nt: TGTGCCAGCAGCCAAACAGGGAACGATAATTCACCCCTCCACTTT
cdr3_aa: CASSQTGNDNSPLHF

cdr3_length: 14
v_call: TRBV14
j_call: TRBJ2-5
clone_size: NA
d_call: TRBD2
cdr3_nt: TGTGCCTGCGGGACTAGCGGGACCCAAGAGACCCAGTACTTC
cdr3_aa: CACGTSGTQETQYF

cdr3_length: 11
v_call: TRBV6-5
j_call: TRBJ2-7
clone_size: NA
d_call: NA
cdr3_nt: TGTGCCACCCATCAGGGAGGCGAGCAGTACTTC
cdr3_aa: CATHQGGEQYF

cdr3_length: 12
v_call: TRBV5-8
j_call: TRBJ2-7
clone_size: NA
d_call: NA
cdr3_nt: TGTGCCAGCAGCCTCAGGGAGGACGAGCAGTACTTC
cdr3_aa: CASSLREDEQYF

cdr3_length: 15
v_call: TRBV5-4
j_call: TRBJ1-2
clone_size: NA
d_call: NA
cdr3_nt: TGTGCCAGCAGCTCCCGGGGGGGCCTGAACTATGGCTACACCTTC
cdr3_aa: CASSSRGGLNYGYTF